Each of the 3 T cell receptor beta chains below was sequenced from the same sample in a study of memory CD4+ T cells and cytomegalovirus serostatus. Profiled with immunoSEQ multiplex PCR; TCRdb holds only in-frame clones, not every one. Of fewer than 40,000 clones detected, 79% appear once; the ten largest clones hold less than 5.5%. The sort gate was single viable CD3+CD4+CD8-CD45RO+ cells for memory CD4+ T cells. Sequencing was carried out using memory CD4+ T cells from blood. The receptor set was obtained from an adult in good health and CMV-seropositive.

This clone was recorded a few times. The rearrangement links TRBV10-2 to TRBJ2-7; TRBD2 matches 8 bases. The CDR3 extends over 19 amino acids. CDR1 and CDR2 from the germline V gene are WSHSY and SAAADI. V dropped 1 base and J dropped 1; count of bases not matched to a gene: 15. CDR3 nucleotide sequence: TGCGCCAGCAGTGAGTTATTGGGTGCAAGCGGGGGCCTGTCCTACGAGCAGTACTTC. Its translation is CASSELLGASGGLSYEQYF.

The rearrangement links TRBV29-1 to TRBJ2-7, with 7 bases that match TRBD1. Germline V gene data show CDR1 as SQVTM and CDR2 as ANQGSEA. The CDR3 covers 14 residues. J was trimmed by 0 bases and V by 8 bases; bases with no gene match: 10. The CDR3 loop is CSFRTGPSSYEQYF. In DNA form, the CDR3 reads TGCAGCTTCCGGACAGGACCGAGCTCCTACGAGCAGTACTTC.

CDR3 loop: CASSLAFRDTQYF. Written as DNA, the CDR3 is TGTGCCAGCAGCTTAGCGTTCAGAGATACGCAGTATTTT. V and J are TRBV7-2 and TRBJ2-3; D ambiguous. The CDR3 extends over 13 amino acids. CDR1 is SGHTA and CDR2 is FQGNSA in the germline V gene. The V and J ends lost 0 bases and 5 bases respectively, with 6 bases between them.